This T cell receptor beta chain originates from a study of chemoradiotherapy in HPV16-positive cancers. Libraries were prepared by immunoSEQ multiplex PCR; TCRdb keeps only in-frame clonotypes and omits some of them. The repertoire holds about 7,800 clones, around 85% seen once, with about 3% in the top ten. The CDR3 is 13 residues long. J lost 5 bases, V lost 7 bases, and 10 bases had no gene match. Germline-derived CDR1 and CDR2 are SQVTM and ANQGSEA. The receptor was derived from a human donor with HPV-associated anogenital cancer. The chain recombines TRBV29-1 with TRBJ2-7, with 8 bases identical to TRBD1. The sequencing here drew on blood, taken from a patient who underwent chemoradiotherapy. This CDR3 is CSAVGQGVHEQYF. CDR3 DNA sequence: TGCAGCGCCGTAGGACAGGGAGTCCACGAGCAGTACTTC.